Included here is one TCR beta chain sequence, with context. The sample is drawn from a study of T cells after yellow fever vaccination. Study-level information: SMART-Seq v4 Ultra Low Input prepared the low-cell-number fractions.

The V gene's germline CDR1 is DFQATT and CDR2 SNEGSKA (reference sequence). CDR3 length: 16 amino acids. With 6 bases clipped from V and 3 bases from J, the junction kept 10 bases outside the gene matches. 5'RACE template switching added a universal primer site and UMIs to TCR cDNA. TCRdb re-derived calls from the 5' RACE reads in MiXCR, one entry per CDR3 protein. The sample shows approximately 300,000 distinct CDR3 sequences, 8.7% of them seen only once. This specimen consisted of PBMCs, obtained on the day of the first yellow fever vaccination. This sequence was found in a man younger than 30 who received the YFV17D yellow fever vaccine. The chain joins TRBV20-1 to TRBJ2-1, with 11 bases aligning to TRBD2. CDR3 bases: TGCAGTGCCCCAACATTAGCGGGGGGGTTCTACAATGAGCAGTTCTTC. Translation: CSAPTLAGGFYNEQFF.